This record concerns one TCR beta chain sequence. Its specificity is unknown. The data derive from a study of T cell responses to AZD1222 COVID-19 vaccine. Study findings and constraints: Spike-specific TCR repertoires showed rising breadth and depth after two AZD1222 doses. Females made up more of the donors, who were largely white British, and clonal diversity may have come out too low. The peak T cell response came first, and repertoires were sampled only after it.

This CDR3 comprises 14 residues. V was pared by 4 bases and J by 2 bases, with 2 bases of the junction left unmatched. From germline, CDR1 is SGHDT and CDR2 YYEEEE. Data came from immunoSEQ multiplex PCR; TCRdb stores just in-frame clones and leaves some out. This sample has over 140,000 clones; around 90% occur once, and the top ten carry more than 4.5%. The chain carries TRBV5-6 and TRBJ2-1; TRBD1 matches 8 bases. The sequences come from peripheral blood, collected on day 0 of AZD1222 vaccination. This TCR was recovered from an adult in good health. CDR3 in DNA: TGTGCCAGCAGCCCGGACAGGGCCTACAATGAGCAGTTCTTC. Its protein is CASSPDRAYNEQFF.